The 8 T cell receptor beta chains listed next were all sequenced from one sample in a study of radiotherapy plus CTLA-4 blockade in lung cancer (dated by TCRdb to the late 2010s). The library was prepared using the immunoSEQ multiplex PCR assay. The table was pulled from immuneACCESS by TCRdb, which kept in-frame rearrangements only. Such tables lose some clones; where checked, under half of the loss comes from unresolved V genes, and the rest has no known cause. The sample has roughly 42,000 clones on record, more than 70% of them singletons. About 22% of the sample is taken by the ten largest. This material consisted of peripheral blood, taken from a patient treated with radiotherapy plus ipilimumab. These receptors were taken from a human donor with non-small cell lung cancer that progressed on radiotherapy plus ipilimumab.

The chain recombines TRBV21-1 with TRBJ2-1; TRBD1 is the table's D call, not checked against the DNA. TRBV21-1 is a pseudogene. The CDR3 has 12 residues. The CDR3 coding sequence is TGTGCCAGAAGACAGGGCAACAATGAGCAGTTCTTC. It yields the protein CARRQGNNEQFF.

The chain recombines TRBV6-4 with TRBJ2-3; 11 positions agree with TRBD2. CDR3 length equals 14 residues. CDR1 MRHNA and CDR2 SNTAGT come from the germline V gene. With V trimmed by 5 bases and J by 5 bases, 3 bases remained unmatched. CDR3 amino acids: CASSLTSGVDTQYF. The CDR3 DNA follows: TGTGCCAGCAGTCTGACTAGCGGGGTAGATACGCAGTATTTT.

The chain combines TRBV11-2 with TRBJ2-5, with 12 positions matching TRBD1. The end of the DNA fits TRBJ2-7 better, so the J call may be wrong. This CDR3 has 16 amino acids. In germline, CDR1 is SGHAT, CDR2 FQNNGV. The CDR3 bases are TGTGCCAGCAGCCGTTACGGGACAGGGGGCATCCACGAGCAGTACTTC. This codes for CASSRYGTGGIHEQYF.

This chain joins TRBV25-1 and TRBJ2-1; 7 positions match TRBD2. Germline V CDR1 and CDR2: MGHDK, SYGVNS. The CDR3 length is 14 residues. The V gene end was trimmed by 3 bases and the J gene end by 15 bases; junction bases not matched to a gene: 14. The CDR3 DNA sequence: TGTGCCAGCAGTGACGAGGCTTTGGCGGGGAGGGTGTTCTTC. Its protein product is CASSDEALAGRVFF.

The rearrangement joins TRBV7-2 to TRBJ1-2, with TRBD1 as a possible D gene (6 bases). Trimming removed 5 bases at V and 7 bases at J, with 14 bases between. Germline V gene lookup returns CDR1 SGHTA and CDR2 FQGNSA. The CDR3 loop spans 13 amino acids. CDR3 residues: CASSERGYGGYTF. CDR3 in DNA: TGTGCCAGCAGCGAGAGGGGGTACGGTGGCTACACCTTC.

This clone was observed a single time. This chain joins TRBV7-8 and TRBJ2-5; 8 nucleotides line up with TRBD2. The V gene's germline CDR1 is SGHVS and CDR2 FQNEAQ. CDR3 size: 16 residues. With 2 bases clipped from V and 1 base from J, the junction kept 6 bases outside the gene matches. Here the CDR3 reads CASSLIQRGSQETQYF. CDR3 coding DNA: TGTGCCAGCAGCTTAATCCAGCGGGGGTCCCAAGAGACCCAGTACTTC.

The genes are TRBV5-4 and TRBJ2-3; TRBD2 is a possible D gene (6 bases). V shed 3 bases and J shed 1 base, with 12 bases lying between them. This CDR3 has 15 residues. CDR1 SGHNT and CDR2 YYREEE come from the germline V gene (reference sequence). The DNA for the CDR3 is TGTGCCAGCAGCTCGCTGGGCGGGGGCACAGATACGCAGTATTTT. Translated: CASSSLGGGTDTQYF.

The CDR3 DNA reads TGTGCCAGCAGCAGGACTCCAGGGGCCGAGCAGTACTTC. Its protein is CASSRTPGAEQYF. The V call is TRBV5-6, the J call TRBJ2-7; D might be TRBD1 (6 bases). Per the germline V gene, CDR1 is SGHDT and CDR2 is YYEEEE. The CDR3 is 13 residues long. Trimming pared 4 bases from V and 6 bases from J, leaving 14 bases between.